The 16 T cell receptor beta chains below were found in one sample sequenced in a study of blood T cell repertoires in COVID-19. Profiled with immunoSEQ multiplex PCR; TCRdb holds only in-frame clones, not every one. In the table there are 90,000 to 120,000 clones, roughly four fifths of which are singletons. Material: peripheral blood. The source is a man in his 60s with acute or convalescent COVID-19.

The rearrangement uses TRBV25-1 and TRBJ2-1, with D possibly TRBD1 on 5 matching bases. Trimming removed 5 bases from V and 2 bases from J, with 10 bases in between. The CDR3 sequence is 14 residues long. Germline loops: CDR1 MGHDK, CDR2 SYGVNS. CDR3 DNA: TGTGCCAGCAGTCTGCAAGGGGCCTACAATGAGCAGTTCTTC. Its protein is CASSLQGAYNEQFF.

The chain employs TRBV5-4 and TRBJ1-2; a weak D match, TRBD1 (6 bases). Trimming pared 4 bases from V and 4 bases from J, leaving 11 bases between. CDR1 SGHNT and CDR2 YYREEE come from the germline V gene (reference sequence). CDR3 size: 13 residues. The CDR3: CASSGDRTYGYTF. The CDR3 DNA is TGTGCCAGCAGCGGTGACAGGACCTATGGCTACACCTTC.

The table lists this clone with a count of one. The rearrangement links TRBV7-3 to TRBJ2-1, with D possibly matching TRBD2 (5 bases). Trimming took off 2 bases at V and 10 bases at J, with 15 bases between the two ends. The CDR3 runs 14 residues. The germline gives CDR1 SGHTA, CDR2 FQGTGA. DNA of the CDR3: TGTGCCAGCAGCTTAGGGCATCCCACGGGGGAGCAGTTCTTC. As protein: CASSLGHPTGEQFF.

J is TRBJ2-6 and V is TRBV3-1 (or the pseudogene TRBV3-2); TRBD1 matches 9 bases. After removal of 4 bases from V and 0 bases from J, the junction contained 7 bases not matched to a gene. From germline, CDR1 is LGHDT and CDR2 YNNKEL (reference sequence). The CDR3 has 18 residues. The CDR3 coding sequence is TGTGCCAGCAGCCTACCGGGACAGGGAAGCTCTGGGGCCAACGTCCTGACTTTC. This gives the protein CASSLPGQGSSGANVLTF.

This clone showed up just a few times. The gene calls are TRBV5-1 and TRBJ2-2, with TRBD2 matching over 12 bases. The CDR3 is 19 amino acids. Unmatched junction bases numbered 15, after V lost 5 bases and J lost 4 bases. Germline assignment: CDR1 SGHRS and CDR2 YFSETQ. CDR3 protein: CASRSGGLAGGQITGELFF. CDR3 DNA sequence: TGCGCCAGCAGATCCGGAGGGCTAGCGGGAGGGCAGATCACCGGGGAGCTGTTTTTT.

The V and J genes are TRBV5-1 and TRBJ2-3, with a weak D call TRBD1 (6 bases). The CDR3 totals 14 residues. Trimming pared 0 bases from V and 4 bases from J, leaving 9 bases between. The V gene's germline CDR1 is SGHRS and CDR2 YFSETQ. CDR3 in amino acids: CASSLDTGPDTQYF. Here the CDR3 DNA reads TGCGCCAGCAGCTTGGATACAGGGCCAGATACGCAGTATTTT.

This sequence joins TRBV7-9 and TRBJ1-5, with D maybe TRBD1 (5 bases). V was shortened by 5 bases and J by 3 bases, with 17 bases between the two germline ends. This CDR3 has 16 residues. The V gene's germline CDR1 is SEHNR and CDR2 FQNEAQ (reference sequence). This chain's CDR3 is CASSPIGGGDNQPQHF. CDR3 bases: TGTGCCAGCAGCCCAATCGGGGGAGGGGACAATCAGCCCCAGCATTTT.

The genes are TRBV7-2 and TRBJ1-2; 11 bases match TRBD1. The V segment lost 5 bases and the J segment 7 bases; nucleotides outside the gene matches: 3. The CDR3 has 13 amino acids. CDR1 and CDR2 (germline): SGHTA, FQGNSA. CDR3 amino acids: CASSQGQGAGYTF. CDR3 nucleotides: TGTGCCAGCAGCCAAGGACAGGGGGCTGGCTACACCTTC.

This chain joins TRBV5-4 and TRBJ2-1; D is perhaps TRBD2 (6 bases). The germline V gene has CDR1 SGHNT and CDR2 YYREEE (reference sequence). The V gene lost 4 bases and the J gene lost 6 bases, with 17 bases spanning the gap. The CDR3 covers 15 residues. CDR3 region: CASSVTGGMGNEQFF. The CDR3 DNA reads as TGTGCCAGCAGCGTCACCGGGGGAATGGGCAATGAGCAGTTCTTC. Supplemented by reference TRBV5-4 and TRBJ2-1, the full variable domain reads ETGVTQSPTHLIKTRGQQVTLRCSSQSGHNTVSWYQQALGQGPQFIFQYYREEENGRGNFPPRFSGLQFPNYSSELNVNALELDDSALYLCASSVTGGMGNEQFFGPGTRLTVL.

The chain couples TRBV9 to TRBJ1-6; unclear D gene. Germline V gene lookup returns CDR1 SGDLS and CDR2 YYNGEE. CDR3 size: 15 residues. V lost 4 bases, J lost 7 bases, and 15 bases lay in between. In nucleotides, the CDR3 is TGTGCCAGCAGCCTAGGCGAGTCCGCGAATTCACCCCTCCACTTT. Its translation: CASSLGESANSPLHF. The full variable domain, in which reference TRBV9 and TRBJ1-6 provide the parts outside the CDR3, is DSGVTQTPKHLITATGQRVTLRCSPRSGDLSVYWYQQSLDQGLQFLIQYYNGEERAKGNILERFSAQQFPDLHSELNLSSLELGDSALYFCASSLGESANSPLHFGNGTRLTVT.

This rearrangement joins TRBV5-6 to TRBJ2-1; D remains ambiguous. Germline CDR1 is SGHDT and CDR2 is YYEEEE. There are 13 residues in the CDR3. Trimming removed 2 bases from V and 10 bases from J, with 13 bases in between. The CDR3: CASSLFIGSEQFF. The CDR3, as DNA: TGTGCCAGCAGCTTATTCATCGGTTCGGAGCAGTTCTTC.

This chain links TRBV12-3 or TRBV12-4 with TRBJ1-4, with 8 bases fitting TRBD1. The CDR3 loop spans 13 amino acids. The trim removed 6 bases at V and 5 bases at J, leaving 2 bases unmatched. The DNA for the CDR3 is TGTGCCAGCAGATACAGGGGGAATGAAAAACTGTTTTTT. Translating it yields CASRYRGNEKLFF.

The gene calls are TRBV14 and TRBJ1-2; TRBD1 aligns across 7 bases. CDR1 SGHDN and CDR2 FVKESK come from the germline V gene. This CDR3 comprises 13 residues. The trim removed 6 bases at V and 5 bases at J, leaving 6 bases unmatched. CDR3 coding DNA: TGTGCCAGCAGTCTACCCAGGGGGTATGGCTACACCTTC. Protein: CASSLPRGYGYTF.

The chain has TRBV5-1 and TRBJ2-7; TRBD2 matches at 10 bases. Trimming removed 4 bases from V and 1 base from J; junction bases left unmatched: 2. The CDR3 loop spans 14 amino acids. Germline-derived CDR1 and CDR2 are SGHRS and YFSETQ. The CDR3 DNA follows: TGCGCCAGCAGCCTTAGCGGGGGGTCCTACGAGCAGTACTTC. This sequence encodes CASSLSGGSYEQYF. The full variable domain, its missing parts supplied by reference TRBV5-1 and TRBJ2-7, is KAGVTQTPRYLIKTRGQQVTLSCSPISGHRSVSWYQQTPGQGLQFLFEYFSETQRNKGNFPGRFSGRQFSNSRSEMNVSTLELGDSALYLCASSLSGGSYEQYFGPGTRLTVT.

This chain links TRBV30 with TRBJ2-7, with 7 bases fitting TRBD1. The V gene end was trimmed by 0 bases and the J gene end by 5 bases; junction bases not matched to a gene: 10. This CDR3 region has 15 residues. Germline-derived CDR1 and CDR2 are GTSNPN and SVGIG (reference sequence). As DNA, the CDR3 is TGTGCCTGGAGTGTACTCGGGACAGTAGTAAACGAGCAGTACTTC. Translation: CAWSVLGTVVNEQYF.

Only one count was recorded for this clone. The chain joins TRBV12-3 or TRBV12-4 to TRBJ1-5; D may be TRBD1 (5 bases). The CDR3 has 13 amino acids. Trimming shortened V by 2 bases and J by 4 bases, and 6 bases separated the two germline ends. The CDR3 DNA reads TGTGCCAGCAGTTTAAAGGGGAATCAGCCCCAGCATTTT. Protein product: CASSLKGNQPQHF.